The 28 T cell receptor beta chains in this list originate from one sample, sequenced in a study of cytomegalovirus exposure and HLA in healthy donors. The PCR had 60 Vbeta and 13 Jbeta primers. Profiled with immunoSEQ multiplex PCR; TCRdb holds only in-frame clones, not every one. The sample shows 75,000 to 90,000 clones, around 73% of them seen only once. Input material: PBMCs. The receptors here all came from a man aged 50 to 60 in good health and CMV-seronegative.

The chain recombines TRBV18 with TRBJ2-7; 7 bases are a match to TRBD2. Per the germline V gene, CDR1 is KGHSH and CDR2 is LQKENI. The CDR3 runs to 12 residues. The junction had 2 bases not matched to a gene; V was cut back by 2 bases and J by 7 bases. The CDR3 sequence: CASSPSGEEQYF. DNA of the CDR3: TGTGCCAGCTCACCAAGCGGGGAAGAGCAGTACTTC.

V gene TRBV5-4 combines with J gene TRBJ1-2; tentatively, D is TRBD1 (6 bases). CDR1 and CDR2 from the germline V gene are SGHNT and YYREEE (reference sequence). The CDR3 length is 12 residues. V lost 4 bases and J lost 4, with 8 bases in between. The CDR3 protein is CASSLDSYGYTF. Here the CDR3 DNA reads TGTGCCAGCAGCCTGGACAGCTATGGCTACACCTTC.

V and J are TRBV18 and TRBJ2-1, with 10 bases fitting TRBD1. The junction had 11 bases not matched to a gene; V was cut back by 3 bases and J by 0 bases. From germline, CDR1 is KGHSH and CDR2 LQKENI. The CDR3 is 19 amino acids. This chain's CDR3 is CASSPVRDRGKSSYNEQFF. The CDR3 DNA follows: TGTGCCAGCTCACCGGTCCGGGACAGGGGAAAGAGCTCCTACAATGAGCAGTTCTTC.

The rearrangement links TRBV18 to TRBJ2-2; TRBD1 matches 8 bases. The V segment lost 3 bases and the J segment 4 bases; nucleotides outside the gene matches: 7. Germline loops: CDR1 KGHSH, CDR2 LQKENI. This CDR3 is 16 amino acids long. CDR3 sequence: CASSPPDRAATGELFF. The CDR3 DNA reads TGTGCCAGCTCACCGCCGGACAGGGCGGCCACCGGGGAGCTGTTTTTT. The full variable domain, in which reference TRBV18 and TRBJ2-2 provide the parts outside the CDR3, is NAGVMQNPRHLVRRRGQEARLRCSPMKGHSHVYWYRQLPEEGLKFMVYLQKENIIDESGMPKERFSAEFPKEGPSILRIQQVVRGDSAAYFCASSPPDRAATGELFFGEGSRLTVL.

The rearrangement links TRBV10-3 to TRBJ1-3; 7 positions match TRBD1. V lost 7 bases, J lost 4 bases, and 7 bases stayed unmatched. The CDR3 sequence is 14 residues long. Germline assignment: CDR1 ENHRY and CDR2 SYGVKD. The CDR3 loop reads CAITDDRVGNTIYF. In DNA form, the CDR3 reads TGTGCCATCACGGATGACAGGGTCGGAAACACCATATATTTT.

The J gene is TRBJ2-1, the V gene TRBV9; maybe TRBD2 (6 bases). The ends were cut back, 3 bases at V and 5 bases at J, with 15 bases in the middle. The germline V gene encodes CDR1 SGDLS and CDR2 YYNGEE. This CDR3 is built from 15 residues. The CDR3 sequence is CASSATLTSNNEQFF. The CDR3, as DNA: TGTGCCAGCAGCGCAACCCTGACTAGTAACAATGAGCAGTTCTTC. Using reference TRBV9 and TRBJ2-1 for the parts outside the CDR3, the full variable domain is DSGVTQTPKHLITATGQRVTLRCSPRSGDLSVYWYQQSLDQGLQFLIQYYNGEERAKGNILERFSAQQFPDLHSELNLSSLELGDSALYFCASSATLTSNNEQFFGPGTRLTVL.

The V call is TRBV7-3, the J call TRBJ2-1; D ambiguous. CDR1 is SGHTA, CDR2 FQGTGA, per germline. Deletions cut 5 bases from V and 0 bases from J, with 11 bases between. The CDR3 extends over 15 amino acids. CDR3 protein: CASSPTESSYNEQFF. The CDR3 DNA follows: TGTGCCAGCAGCCCCACAGAGAGCTCCTACAATGAGCAGTTCTTC. Combining the CDR3 with reference TRBV7-3 and TRBJ2-1 gives the whole variable domain GAGVSQTPSNKVTEKGKYVELRCDPISGHTALYWYRQSLGQGPEFLIYFQGTGAADDSGLPNDRFFAVRPEGSVSTLKIQRTERGDSAVYLCASSPTESSYNEQFFGPGTRLTVL.

J is TRBJ2-7 and V is TRBV28; maybe TRBD2 (6 bases). Trimming took off 2 bases at V and 0 bases at J, with 11 bases between the two ends. The CDR3 runs 15 residues. Per germline, CDR1 MDHEN and CDR2 SYDVKM. The CDR3 nucleotides are TGTGCCAGCAGTTTAGGCGGGGCCCACTCCTACGAGCAGTACTTC. It translates to CASSLGGAHSYEQYF.

The chain combines TRBV2 with TRBJ1-2; D remains unclear. The CDR3 totals 12 residues. The germline V gene has CDR1 SNHLY and CDR2 FYNNEI. With 2 bases removed from V and 3 bases from J, the gap between germline ends came to 4 bases. CDR3 nucleotide sequence: TGTGCCAGCAGTGAACAGGACTATGGCTACACCTTC. This codes for CASSEQDYGYTF.

The chain employs TRBV4-1 and TRBJ1-1, with D hard to call. Germline lookup yields CDR1 MGHRA and CDR2 YSYEKL. V dropped 1 base and J dropped 1 base, with 16 bases sitting between them. The CDR3 is 17 residues long. CDR3 DNA sequence: TGCGCCAGCAGCCAAGTATTTCAGGCCCGCCGGAACACTGAAGCTTTCTTT. Translation gives CASSQVFQARRNTEAFF.

This clone was recorded only once. The chain uses TRBV6-1 and TRBJ1-2; D gene unclear. The CDR3 sequence is 12 residues long. V lost 2 bases and J lost 3, with 4 bases in between. Germline CDR1 and CDR2: MNHNS and SASEGT. The DNA of the CDR3 is TGTGCCAGCAGTGAACTCGACTATGGCTACACCTTC. Protein: CASSELDYGYTF.

V and J are TRBV6-1 and TRBJ1-3; the match to TRBD1 covers 8 bases. Germline CDR1 reads MNHNS; CDR2 reads SASEGT. After removal of 9 bases from V and 0 bases from J, the junction contained 4 bases not matched to a gene. The CDR3 runs to 14 residues. As DNA, the CDR3 is TGTGCCAGTGAGACAGGGGCCTCTGGAAACACCATATATTTT. Its translation is CASETGASGNTIYF.

The V gene is TRBV20-1, the J gene TRBJ1-2; TRBD1 aligns across 9 bases. The CDR3 is made up of 11 amino acids. Germline CDR1 is DFQATT and CDR2 is SNEGSKA (reference sequence). In nucleotides, the CDR3 is TGCAGAGCCGGGACAGGGTATGGCTACACCTTC. Protein sequence: CRAGTGYGYTF.

The chain joins TRBV4-2 to TRBJ2-3; a weak D match, TRBD2 (6 bases). Trimming stripped 1 base from V and 0 bases from J, with 11 bases between. The CDR3 spans 16 residues. Germline V CDR1 and CDR2: LGHNA, YNFKEQ. DNA of the CDR3: TGTGCCAGCAGCCAAGGCCAAGCGGGTAGCACAGATACGCAGTATTTT. The encoded protein is CASSQGQAGSTDTQYF.

This clone occurred once. The chain has TRBV19 and TRBJ1-2, with 9 positions matching TRBD1. Per germline, CDR1 LNHDA and CDR2 SQIVND (reference sequence). Trimming removed 3 bases from V and 4 bases from J; junction bases left unmatched: 12. This CDR3 region has 17 residues. The DNA for the CDR3 is TGTGCCAGTAGTATCGGGGGACAGGGAAGAGCAACCTATGGCTACACCTTC. Protein: CASSIGGQGRATYGYTF.

This chain uses TRBV14 with TRBJ2-3; 8 bases match TRBD2. Trimming at V came to 2 bases and at J to 1 base, leaving 2 bases not matched to a gene. The CDR3 loop spans 15 amino acids. Germline V gene lookup returns CDR1 SGHDN and CDR2 FVKESK. The CDR3 is CASSQRGGGTDTQYF. Written as DNA, the CDR3 is TGTGCCAGCAGCCAACGGGGGGGCGGCACAGATACGCAGTATTTT.

V gene TRBV5-4 combines with J gene TRBJ2-2; TRBD2 matches at 8 bases. The CDR3 is 15 amino acids. Germline V CDR1 and CDR2: SGHNT, YYREEE (reference sequence). The ends lost 2 bases at V and 2 bases at J; junction bases unmatched: 2. The CDR3 nucleotides are TGTGCCAGCAGCTTACTAGCGGATAACACCGGGGAGCTGTTTTTT. Translating it yields CASSLLADNTGELFF.

This sequence joins TRBV2 and TRBJ2-7; 7 nucleotides line up with TRBD2. V trimming: 6 bases; J trimming: 3 bases; junction bases outside the gene matches: 5. From germline, CDR1 is SNHLY and CDR2 FYNNEI. The CDR3 runs to 13 residues. The chain's CDR3 is CASSRLAHYEQYF. CDR3 coding DNA: TGTGCCAGCAGCCGACTAGCTCACTACGAGCAGTACTTC.

The chain couples TRBV10-3 to TRBJ2-1; TRBD2 matches 8 bases. The trim removed 3 bases at V and 6 bases at J, leaving 4 bases unmatched. From germline, CDR1 is ENHRY and CDR2 SYGVKD. This CDR3 has 14 amino acids. CDR3 sequence reads: CAISDRGTSNEQFF. In DNA form, the CDR3 reads TGTGCCATCAGTGACCGGGGGACTAGCAATGAGCAGTTCTTC.

V gene TRBV27 combines with J gene TRBJ1-1, with TRBD1 matching over 7 bases. Germline lookup yields CDR1 MNHEY and CDR2 SMNVEV (reference sequence). The CDR3 is 16 amino acids. J was trimmed by 0 bases and V by 4 bases; bases with no gene match: 8. The CDR3 sequence: CASSSSQGRMNTEAFF. The CDR3 region has the DNA TGTGCCAGCAGTTCCTCACAGGGGCGAATGAACACTGAAGCTTTCTTT.

The chain couples TRBV21-1 to TRBJ1-1; the table calls TRBD1, which could not be checked here. TRBV21-1 is flagged as a pseudogene. The CDR3 contains 12 residues. Here the CDR3 reads CASSKKRRQGTF. The CDR3 coding sequence is TGTGCCAGCAGCAAAAAACGACGACAGGGAACATTT.

This clone was recorded a few times. The V and J genes are TRBV5-1 and TRBJ2-1, with 8 bases matching TRBD2. J was trimmed by 6 bases and V by 0 bases; bases with no gene match: 11. Germline V gene data show CDR1 as SGHRS and CDR2 as YFSETQ. The CDR3 has 17 amino acids. Here the CDR3 reads CASSLAGFAGGLNEQFF. Written as DNA, the CDR3 is TGCGCCAGCAGCTTGGCGGGCTTCGCGGGGGGTCTCAATGAGCAGTTCTTC.

The chain carries TRBV6-6 and TRBJ1-2; unclear D gene. The CDR3 sequence is 13 residues long. V was trimmed by 8 bases and J by 0 bases, leaving 10 bases between them. Germline V lookup: CDR1 MNHNY, CDR2 SVGAGI (reference sequence). This CDR3 is CASAGFTNYGYTF. CDR3 sequence (DNA): TGTGCCAGCGCTGGCTTTACTAACTATGGCTACACCTTC.

The genes are TRBV10-1 and TRBJ1-6; D is unclear. Trimming removed 9 bases from V and 8 bases from J, with 32 bases in between. Looked up from germline, CDR1 is WNHNN and CDR2 is SYGVQD (reference sequence). The CDR3 covers 19 residues. CDR3 protein: CASCGSLSGHYKTHSPLHF. The CDR3 DNA reads TGCGCCAGTTGTGGGAGTCTTTCGGGCCATTATAAGACTCATTCACCCCTCCACTTT.

This rearrangement joins TRBV6-1 to TRBJ1-1; D perhaps matches TRBD1 (5 bases). The CDR3 runs 14 residues. The ends were cut back, 6 bases at V and 5 bases at J, with 16 bases in the middle. Germline V lookup: CDR1 MNHNS, CDR2 SASEGT. The CDR3 coding sequence is TGTGCCAGCAGAGTTGACAGAAGAGAGACTGAAGCTTTCTTT. Its translation: CASRVDRRETEAFF.

The CDR3 sequence: CASSLGAGLLQETQYF. CDR3 coding DNA: TGTGCCAGCAGCTTAGGGGCGGGACTCCTTCAAGAGACCCAGTACTTC. The chain combines TRBV7-2 with TRBJ2-5; TRBD2 is a possible D gene (6 bases). This CDR3 has 16 residues. Germline CDR1 SGHTA, CDR2 FQGNSA. Trimming shortened V by 1 base and J by 2 bases, and 14 bases separated the two germline ends.

The chain employs TRBV6-5 and TRBJ2-2; a weak D match, TRBD1 (5 bases). CDR1 and CDR2 from the germline V gene are MNHEY and SVGAGI. With 2 bases removed from V and 1 base from J, the gap between germline ends came to 8 bases. This CDR3 is built from 15 residues. The CDR3 loop is CASSYNRLNTGELFF. The CDR3 DNA reads as TGTGCCAGCAGTTACAACAGGTTGAACACCGGGGAGCTGTTTTTT.

The chain couples TRBV28 to TRBJ1-6, with 10 bases identical to TRBD1. J gave up 7 bases and V 6 bases, and 6 bases lay outside the gene matches. Germline lookup yields CDR1 MDHEN and CDR2 SYDVKM. The CDR3 loop spans 15 amino acids. CDR3 in DNA: TGTGCCAGCAGCCCCCGGACAGGGGGGAATTCACCCCTCCACTTT. Residues: CASSPRTGGNSPLHF.